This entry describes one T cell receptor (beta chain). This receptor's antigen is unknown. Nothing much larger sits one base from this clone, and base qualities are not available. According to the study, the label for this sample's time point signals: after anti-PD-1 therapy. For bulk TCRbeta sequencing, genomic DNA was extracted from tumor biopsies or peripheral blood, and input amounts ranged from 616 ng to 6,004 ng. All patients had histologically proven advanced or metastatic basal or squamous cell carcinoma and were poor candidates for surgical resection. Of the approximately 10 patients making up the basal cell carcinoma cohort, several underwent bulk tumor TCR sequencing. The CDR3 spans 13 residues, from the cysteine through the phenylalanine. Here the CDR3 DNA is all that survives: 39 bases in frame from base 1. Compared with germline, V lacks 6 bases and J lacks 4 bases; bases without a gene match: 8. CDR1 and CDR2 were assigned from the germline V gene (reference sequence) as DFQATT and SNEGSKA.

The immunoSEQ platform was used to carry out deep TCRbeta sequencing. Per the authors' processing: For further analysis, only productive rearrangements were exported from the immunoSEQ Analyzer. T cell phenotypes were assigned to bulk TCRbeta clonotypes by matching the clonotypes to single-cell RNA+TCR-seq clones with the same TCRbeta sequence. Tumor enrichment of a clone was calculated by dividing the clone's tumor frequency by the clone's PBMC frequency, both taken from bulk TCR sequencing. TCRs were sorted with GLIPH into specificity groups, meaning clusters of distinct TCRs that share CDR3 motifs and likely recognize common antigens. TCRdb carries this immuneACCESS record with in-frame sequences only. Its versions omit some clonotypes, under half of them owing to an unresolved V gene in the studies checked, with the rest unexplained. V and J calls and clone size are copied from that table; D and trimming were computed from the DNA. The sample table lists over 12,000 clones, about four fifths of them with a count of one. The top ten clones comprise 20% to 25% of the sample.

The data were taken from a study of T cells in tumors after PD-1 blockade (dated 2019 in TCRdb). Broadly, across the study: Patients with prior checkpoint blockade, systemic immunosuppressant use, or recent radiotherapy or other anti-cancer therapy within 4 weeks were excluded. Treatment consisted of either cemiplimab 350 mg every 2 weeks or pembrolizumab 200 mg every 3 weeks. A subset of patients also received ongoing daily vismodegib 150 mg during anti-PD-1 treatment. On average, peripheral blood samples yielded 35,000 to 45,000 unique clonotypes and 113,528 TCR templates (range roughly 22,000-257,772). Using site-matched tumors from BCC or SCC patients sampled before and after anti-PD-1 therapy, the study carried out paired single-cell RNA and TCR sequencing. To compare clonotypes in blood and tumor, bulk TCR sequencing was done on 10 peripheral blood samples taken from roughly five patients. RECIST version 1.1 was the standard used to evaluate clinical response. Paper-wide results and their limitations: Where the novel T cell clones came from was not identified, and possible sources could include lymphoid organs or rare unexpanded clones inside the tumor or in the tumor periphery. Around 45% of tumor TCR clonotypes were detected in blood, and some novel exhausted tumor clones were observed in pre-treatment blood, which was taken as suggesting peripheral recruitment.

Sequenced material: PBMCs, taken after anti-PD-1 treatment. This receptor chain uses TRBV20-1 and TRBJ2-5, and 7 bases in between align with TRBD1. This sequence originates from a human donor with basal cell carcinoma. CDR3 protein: CSASRDRVETQYF. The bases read TGCAGTGCCAGTAGGGACAGAGTAGAGACCCAGTACTTC.